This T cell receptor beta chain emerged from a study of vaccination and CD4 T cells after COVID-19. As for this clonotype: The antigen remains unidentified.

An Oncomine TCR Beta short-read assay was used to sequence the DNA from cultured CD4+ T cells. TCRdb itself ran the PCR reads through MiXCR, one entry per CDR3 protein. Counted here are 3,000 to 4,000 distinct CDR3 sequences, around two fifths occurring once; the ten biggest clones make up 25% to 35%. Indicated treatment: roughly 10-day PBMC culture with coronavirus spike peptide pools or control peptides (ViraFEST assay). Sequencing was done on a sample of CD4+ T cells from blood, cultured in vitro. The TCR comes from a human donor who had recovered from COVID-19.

This chain's CDR3 is CAWSRSGYVEYF. Written as DNA, the CDR3 is TGTGCCTGGAGCCGTTCGGGGTATGTGGAGTACTTC. J is TRBJ2-7 and V is TRBV30; D may be TRBD2 (5 bases). CDR1 is GTSNPN, CDR2 SVGIG, per germline (reference sequence). Trimming pared 3 bases from V and 11 bases from J, leaving 17 bases between. There are 12 residues in the CDR3.